This T cell receptor beta chain was profiled in a study of CD8 T cells in Susac syndrome. Random hexamers were used to reverse transcribe about 0.5 to 1 ug of RNA. TCRdb re-analysed the immunoSEQ multiplex PCR reads in MiXCR, keeping a single row per CDR3 protein. The sample yields hundreds of thousands of distinct CDR3 sequences, about 82% seen once. J was trimmed by 1 base and V by 6 bases; bases with no gene match: 3. The CDR3 runs 15 residues. Germline V gene data show CDR1 as SGHRS and CDR2 as YFSETQ. Blood CD8+ and CD4+ T cells underwent high-throughput TCR beta sequencing. The multiple sclerosis control group was made up of treatment-naive patients with stable or active relapsing-remitting disease. FACS enriched CD8+ TEMRA cells, while bulk CD8+ and CD4+ were negatively isolated. This clonotype was observed once.

The chain carries TRBV5-1 and TRBJ2-1; 11 bases are shared with TRBD2. This clonotype was sampled from a human donor with multiple sclerosis. The sequenced sample consisted of CD8+ T cells from PBMCs. CDR3 in amino acids: CASTLAGGSYNEQFF. In DNA, the CDR3 is TGCGCCAGCACCTTAGCGGGAGGGTCCTACAATGAGCAGTTCTTC.